This TCR beta chain was found in a study of control samples from healthy donors and cancer patients. Sequencing used immunoSEQ multiplex PCR; TCRdb keeps in-frame clones, though not all of them. The repertoire holds 160,000 or so clones, with approximately 94% as singletons. The count of this clone is one. Material for sequencing was PBMCs. The receptor was isolated from a man aged 55 to 70 with colorectal cancer.

CDR3 protein: CASSQSSEQYF. The CDR3 DNA reads TGTGCCAGCAGTCAGAGCTCCGAGCAGTACTTC. V is TRBV12-3 or TRBV12-4 and J is TRBJ2-7; D is undetermined. The CDR3 has 11 residues. The V end lost 5 bases, the J end lost 6 bases, and 8 bases lay between the germline ends.